This T cell receptor beta chain was sequenced for a study of shared clonotypes between healthy human individuals. With 4 bases removed from V and 4 bases from J, the gap between germline ends came to 22 bases. Germline CDR1 and CDR2: KGHSH and LQKENI. There are 17 residues in the CDR3. Replicate PCRs run on sorted subsets employed 200 ng DNA, around 27,000 T cell genomes. The table came from immunoSEQ multiplex PCR; TCRdb's copy has only in-frame clones and leaves some out. The sample yields under 1,100,000 clones, around 82% seen once. Those who donated, Caucasian adults without exception, all lived in Nashville, Tennessee.

The sample taken for sequencing was memory CD4+ T cells from PBMCs. Subset: CD45RA-negative fraction. This chain links TRBV18 with TRBJ1-2, with D possibly being TRBD1 (6 bases). The TCR comes from a man between 18 and 35 years old in good health. Some clones in this sample may be carry-over from other donors' samples. In DNA form, the CDR3 reads TGTGCCAGCTCACAGGAGGACAGTGGGGTTACAACCTATGGCTACACCTTC. This codes for CASSQEDSGVTTYGYTF. Drawing the rest from reference TRBV18 and TRBJ1-2, the complete variable domain is NAGVMQNPRHLVRRRGQEARLRCSPMKGHSHVYWYRQLPEEGLKFMVYLQKENIIDESGMPKERFSAEFPKEGPSILRIQQVVRGDSAAYFCASSQEDSGVTTYGYTFGSGTRLTVV.